What follows describes a single TCR beta chain. Its recognized antigen is unknown. The sample holds no much larger clone one base away, and base qualities are not on file. Inclusive of the bounding cysteine and phenylalanine, the CDR3 is 17 residues long. Here the CDR3 DNA is all that survives: 51 bases in frame from base 1. Via the germline V gene, CDR1 is MGHDK and CDR2 SYGVNS. The junction shows trimming of 5 bases on V and 2 bases on J, plus 20 bases between the germline ends. For the CD8 naive samples, CD45RO-negative cells were positively selected for CCR7, yielding a CD45RA+CCR7+ population from which TemRA cells were excluded. Healthy HIV-negative adults with no recently reported acute infections or vaccinations were included as donors. All donors were Caucasian adults living in Nashville, Tennessee, USA. After blood collection by leukapheresis, PBMCs were isolated using Ficoll-Histopaque density gradient centrifugation and then cryopreserved in the vapor phase of liquid nitrogen. Analytical flow cytometry was used to check the purity and quantity of every magnetically sorted T cell population. From each sorted fraction, genomic DNA was isolated and quantified by UV absorbance on a Nanodrop 2000c.

This sample is part of a study of shared clonotypes between healthy human individuals (dated by TCRdb to about 2020). The study in broad terms: A couple of women and three men aged 18 to 49 years were included in the cohort. For each donor, CD4 naive and CD4 memory were each run on three plates, CD8 naive on two plates, and CD8 memory on one plate. The study deeply sequenced blood TCR repertoires of five healthy adults to estimate repertoire size and the extent of clonotype sharing between individuals. To increase sequencing depth and limit assay-specific biases, TCR repertoire library preparation and sequencing were carried out by different laboratories using diverse techniques. Per donor, leukapheresis produced somewhere between about 0.85 and 9.5 billion PBMCs.

TCR CDR3 regions were amplified from genomic DNA by multiplex PCR using the deep immunoSEQ assay. For each cell subset, the extracted genomic DNA was distributed evenly across all wells of several immunoSEQ 96-well plates, and each plate served as one replicate. For sorted subsets, each replicate PCR was loaded with about 0.2 ug genomic DNA, equivalent to about 30,000 T cell genomes. The purified libraries were quantified using a Qubit 3.0 fluorometer, sized with a Bioanalyzer 2100, and then quantified again using the KAPA Library Quantification kit. A separate single-read 150-cycle Illumina NextSeq 550 flow cell was used to sequence each immunoSEQ 96-well plate. The authors' pipeline ran thus. Because the immunoSEQ output held only junctional sequences and lacked quality scores, the filtering could not match the filtering applied to full-length reads. To assign V/J genes and CDR3, sequences were annotated using PyIR, a Python wrapper for IgBLAST v1.9, with IMGT germline references. Reads were filtered out if the reads had weak V/J assignments (E-value above 1e-6), no CDR3, stop codons, out-of-frame junctions, or ambiguous translated residues. V3J clonotypes were defined by identical inferred V gene, J gene, and CDR3 amino acid sequence. Percentage overlap between repertoires was calculated by dividing the number of shared unique clonotypes by the size of the smaller repertoire. RTK rarefaction, the Chao1 estimator, and Recon v2.1 estimates of unobserved clonotypes were used to assess repertoire richness. OLGA was used to compute generation probabilities for all TCRbeta clonotypes that the gDNA method yielded from a handful of donors. In its TCRdb copy, this immuneACCESS table keeps in-frame sequences only and misses some clones. Where compared with another copy, unresolved V genes explain less than half of these, and the others have no known cause. V and J calls and clone size are those listed in that table; D and trimming were worked out from the DNA. This sample is represented by just over 2,000,000 clones; 85% to 95% of them were singletons. Together, the top ten hold about 1.1% of the sample.

Study-wide conclusions, independent of this receptor: Estimated clonotype richness was generally larger for naive than for memory subsets. When several donors were compared, the shared fraction of clonotypes was around 5% for naive CD4, around 3.6% for naive CD8, roughly 2.3% for memory CD4, and around 0.4% for memory CD8. Pairwise subsampling led to the expectation that sequencing depth would affect the degree of clonotype sharing among donors. Sampling was restricted to blood, and TCR repertoires in tissue are likely to differ from TCR repertoires in blood. Compared with non-shared clonotypes, clonotypes shared by all four sorted-subset donors had higher generation probabilities. The small number of donors limited the genetic and exposure-history diversity represented. Even with the large sequencing depth, rarefaction of the sorted-subset datasets indicated that sequencing was incomplete.

The chain employs TRBV25-1 and TRBJ2-3; no D gene call is confident. The clonotype originates from a man younger than 30 in good health. The sequenced sample was naive CD8+ T cells sorted from blood. The cell subset or site label corresponds to: CD45RA+CCR7+. The nucleotide sequence is given as TGTGCCAGCAGTCCTCCCATCGGGTGGGCCCTCACAGATACGCAGTATTTT. The translation is CASSPPIGWALTDTQYF.